The 25 T cell receptor beta chains given below trace back to one sample, sequenced in a study of human thymus T cells. Produced via immunoSEQ multiplex PCR; TCRdb's table is partial and in-frame only. The table lists 120,000 or so clones, approximately 96% of them singletons. Thymus was obtained from resections taken during corrective heart surgery. Sample: thymus tissue. The source is a boy in the first two years of life with a congenital heart defect but otherwise immunologically healthy.

The CDR3 DNA sequence: TGTGCCAGCGTTGCCCCGGGACTAGCGTTAGATACGCAGTATTTT. Its translation is CASVAPGLALDTQYF. This chain links TRBV27 with TRBJ2-3, with 10 bases lining up with TRBD2. Germline V gene lookup returns CDR1 MNHEY and CDR2 SMNVEV (reference sequence). The CDR3 is made up of 15 amino acids. V lost 8 bases and J lost 5; bases outside the gene matches: 10.

The chain recombines TRBV5-1 with TRBJ2-2; either TRBD1 or TRBD2 may fit D (6 bases each). The CDR3 is made up of 18 amino acids. CDR1 is SGHRS, CDR2 YFSETQ, per germline. Trimming stripped 4 bases from V and 1 base from J, with 20 bases between. The CDR3 DNA sequence: TGCGCCAGCAGCGGAACTAGTACTGGGGGGCGGAACACCGGGGAGCTGTTTTTT. This encodes CASSGTSTGGRNTGELFF.

V usage is TRBV7-2 and J usage is TRBJ1-1; TRBD1 agrees at 7 bases. CDR1 is SGHTA and CDR2 is FQGNSA in the germline V gene. The V segment lost 1 base and the J segment 1 base; nucleotides outside the gene matches: 3. The CDR3 is made up of 15 amino acids. The CDR3 DNA reads TGTGCCAGCAGCTTAGACCACAGGGGGAACACTGAAGCTTTCTTT. It specifies CASSLDHRGNTEAFF.

In nucleotides, the CDR3 is TGTGCCAGCAGCTTTGTGGGTTACGAGCAGTACTTC. Translating it yields CASSFVGYEQYF. The chain uses TRBV5-5 and TRBJ2-7; D remains unclear. Germline V CDR1 and CDR2: SGHKS, YYEKEE (reference sequence). CDR3 length: 12 amino acids. V was cut by 2 bases and J by 4 bases, with 7 bases left in between.

The chain links TRBV7-9 to TRBJ1-1; no firm D call. This CDR3 region has 13 residues. V lost 3 bases to trimming and J lost 2 bases, with 7 bases between them. The germline V gene has CDR1 SEHNR and CDR2 FQNEAQ (reference sequence). The CDR3 nucleotides read TGTGCCAGCAGCTTTGAAATAAACACTGAAGCTTTCTTT. Residues: CASSFEINTEAFF.

This clone came up once. The chain combines TRBV6-1 with TRBJ1-2, with D possibly matching TRBD1 (5 bases). Germline V gives CDR1 MNHNS, CDR2 SASEGT. CDR3 length equals 12 residues. Deletions cut 10 bases from V and 6 bases from J, with 15 bases between. The CDR3 region has the DNA TGTGCCACCGCGACAGCCCTCCATGGCTACACCTTC. It yields the protein CATATALHGYTF.

The CDR3: CASSRGTSGGHGELFF. For the CDR3, the DNA is TGCGCCAGCAGCCGCGGGACTAGCGGGGGTCACGGGGAGCTGTTTTTT. The chain carries TRBV4-1 and TRBJ2-2; 14 bases align to TRBD2. Per the germline V gene, CDR1 is MGHRA and CDR2 is YSYEKL. The CDR3 totals 16 residues. Trimming cost V 4 bases and J 7 bases; bases outside gene matches: 5.

The gene calls are TRBV6-5 and TRBJ1-2; D not resolved. CDR3 length: 13 amino acids. Trimming pared 2 bases from V and 6 bases from J, leaving 10 bases between. Germline loops: CDR1 MNHEY, CDR2 SVGAGI. The CDR3 is CASSYLGSDGYTF. In nucleotides, the CDR3 is TGTGCCAGCAGTTACCTCGGGTCGGATGGCTACACCTTC.

The chain carries TRBV6-4 and TRBJ1-3; unclear D gene. V was shortened by 6 bases and J by 6 bases, with 6 bases between the two germline ends. The CDR3 loop spans 11 amino acids. Germline CDR1 is MRHNA and CDR2 is SNTAGT. This CDR3 is CASRKLNTIYF. Written as DNA, the CDR3 is TGTGCCAGCAGGAAGCTAAACACCATATATTTT.

The V gene is TRBV5-1, the J gene TRBJ2-7, with TRBD2 matching over 9 bases. The CDR3 is made up of 16 amino acids. Germline CDR1 SGHRS, CDR2 YFSETQ. Germline trimming cut 2 bases from V and 0 bases from J; bases unmatched to any gene: 6. The CDR3 nucleotides read TGCGCCAGCAGCTTAATAGCGGGGGTCTACTCCTACGAGCAGTACTTC. It encodes CASSLIAGVYSYEQYF.

The chain couples TRBV6-1 to TRBJ1-5; D call uncertain. The V gene's germline CDR1 is MNHNS and CDR2 SASEGT. CDR3 length equals 15 residues. V dropped 5 bases and J dropped 0 bases, with 11 bases sitting between them. The CDR3 DNA sequence: TGTGCCAGCAGTAAAGAGCCCTCTAGCAATCAGCCCCAGCATTTT. Translating gives CASSKEPSSNQPQHF.

This clone has a single count. The V and J genes are TRBV30 and TRBJ1-2; TRBD1 is a possible D gene (6 bases). Germline V gene data show CDR1 as GTSNPN and CDR2 as SVGIG (reference sequence). Trimming removed 0 bases at V and 4 bases at J, with 15 bases between. The CDR3 sequence is 15 residues long. The CDR3 here is CAWSVRVGGGYGYTF. CDR3 DNA sequence: TGTGCCTGGAGTGTACGGGTGGGGGGCGGCTATGGCTACACCTTC.

This rearrangement joins TRBV28 to TRBJ1-1; D not resolved. The CDR3 covers 13 residues. Trimming stripped 6 bases from V and 7 bases from J, with 15 bases between. Germline CDR1 reads MDHEN; CDR2 reads SYDVKM. This chain's CDR3 is CASRSLNRGEAFF. The CDR3 nucleotides read TGTGCCAGCAGGTCTCTTAACCGGGGTGAAGCTTTCTTT.

The rearrangement links TRBV2 to TRBJ2-1; TRBD2 agrees at 12 bases. After removal of 6 bases from V and 4 bases from J, the junction contained 10 bases not matched to a gene. CDR3 length: 17 residues. Germline V CDR1 and CDR2: SNHLY, FYNNEI. CDR3 sequence: CASSAGTSGSGYNEQFF. Here the CDR3 DNA reads TGTGCCAGCAGCGCCGGGACTAGCGGGTCCGGGTACAATGAGCAGTTCTTC.

V gene TRBV28 combines with J gene TRBJ1-1; the D gene is possibly TRBD1 (5 bases). Germline V lookup: CDR1 MDHEN, CDR2 SYDVKM. The CDR3 runs 14 residues. V was cut by 7 bases and J by 2 bases, with 14 bases left in between. The CDR3 nucleotides are TGTGCCAGCACCCTTGGGGGGGAAAACACTGAAGCTTTCTTT. Encoded protein: CASTLGGENTEAFF.

This clone was detected once. The rearrangement joins TRBV28 to TRBJ1-1; 11 bases align to TRBD1. CDR3 length equals 16 residues. The V gene end was trimmed by 8 bases and the J gene end by 6 bases; junction bases not matched to a gene: 14. Germline-derived CDR1 and CDR2 are MDHEN and SYDVKM. CDR3 DNA: TGTGCCAGCCGACGCGGAGAGGGACAGGGGGGCTCTGAAGCTTTCTTT. It specifies CASRRGEGQGGSEAFF.

In this sample, this clone turned up once. The rearrangement links TRBV15 to TRBJ1-2; weak D call: TRBD1 (5 bases). The CDR3 is 13 amino acids. Germline CDR1 and CDR2: LNHNV and YYDKDF (reference sequence). Trimming took 1 base from V and 4 from J, leaving 7 bases between them. The CDR3 loop reads CATSRVGVYGYTF. Written as DNA, the CDR3 is TGTGCCACCAGCAGAGTAGGGGTCTATGGCTACACCTTC.

The DNA for the CDR3 is TGTGCCAGCAGCGCTACAGGGAATACCGGAAACACCATATATTTT. It yields the protein CASSATGNTGNTIYF. The chain is built from TRBV27 and TRBJ1-3, with TRBD1 as a possible D gene (6 bases). Trimming shortened V by 6 bases and J by 4 bases, and 16 bases separated the two germline ends. The CDR3 contains 15 residues. Germline loops: CDR1 MNHEY, CDR2 SMNVEV (reference sequence).

J is TRBJ1-2 and V is TRBV5-6; no clear D gene. The V end was cut by 2 bases, the J end by 4 bases, with 9 bases between. The CDR3 has 13 residues. Germline CDR1 SGHDT, CDR2 YYEEEE. The CDR3 nucleotides read TGTGCCAGCAGCTTCCTAGGAGGCTATGGCTACACCTTC. Amino acids: CASSFLGGYGYTF.

The CDR3 DNA reads as TGTGCCAGTAGTGAGGCAGGGGATAATTCACCCCTCCACTTT. It codes for CASSEAGDNSPLHF. The chain uses TRBV19 and TRBJ1-6; D is possibly TRBD1 (6 bases). Germline lookup yields CDR1 LNHDA and CDR2 SQIVND (reference sequence). The ends were cut back, 5 bases at V and 5 bases at J, with 10 bases in the middle. This CDR3 region has 14 residues.

This clone was detected only a few times. The chain has TRBV4-2 and TRBJ1-1; D is uncertain. Germline loops: CDR1 LGHNA, CDR2 YNFKEQ. The CDR3 is 18 residues long. Trimming left V 0 bases short and J 1 base short, with 18 bases between. CDR3 residues: CASSQEPLGLDQNTEAFF. The CDR3 DNA is TGTGCCAGCAGCCAAGAGCCCCTTGGCCTGGACCAGAACACTGAAGCTTTCTTT.

V usage is TRBV19 and J usage is TRBJ2-5, with D unresolved. The CDR3 totals 14 residues. Germline values: CDR1 LNHDA, CDR2 SQIVND (reference sequence). V was pared by 3 bases and J by 5 bases, with 13 bases between. CDR3 nucleotides: TGTGCCAGTAGTATTAGATCGGCCGGGGAGACCCAGTACTTC. Translated, it gives CASSIRSAGETQYF.

This clone was seen a single time. The genes are TRBV18 and TRBJ2-2, with a tentative D call TRBD2 (5 bases). CDR3 size: 15 residues. The V end was cut by 1 base, the J end by 7 bases, with 13 bases between. Germline assignment: CDR1 KGHSH and CDR2 LQKENI. DNA for the CDR3: TGTGCCAGCTCACCACGGACCCACGAGGGCGGGGAGCTGTTTTTT. Amino acids: CASSPRTHEGGELFF.

The chain links TRBV7-2 to TRBJ1-2, with TRBD1 matching over 8 bases. Losses at the gene ends were 1 base for V and 5 bases for J; bases not matched to a gene: 18. The CDR3 runs to 19 residues. From germline, CDR1 is SGHTA and CDR2 FQGNSA. CDR3 bases: TGTGCCAGCAGCTTAGGGTTAAGAGGTTCAGGGGGCGAGGGGTATGGCTACACCTTC. Its translation is CASSLGLRGSGGEGYGYTF. Full variable domain (remainder filled in from reference TRBV7-2 and TRBJ1-2): GAGVSQSPSNKVTEKGKDVELRCDPISGHTALYWYRQSLGQGLEFLIYFQGNSAPDKSGLPSDRFSAERTGGSVSTLTIQRTQQEDSAVYLCASSLGLRGSGGEGYGYTFGSGTRLTVV.

V is TRBV5-1 and J is TRBJ2-5; TRBD2 might be the D (6 bases). V was shortened by 2 bases and J by 5 bases, with 13 bases between the two germline ends. The CDR3 runs 14 residues. Germline CDR1 reads SGHRS; CDR2 reads YFSETQ. The CDR3 nucleotides are TGCGCCAGCAGCTTAGGGTCGGGGGAGGAGACCCAGTACTTC. Translating it yields CASSLGSGEETQYF.